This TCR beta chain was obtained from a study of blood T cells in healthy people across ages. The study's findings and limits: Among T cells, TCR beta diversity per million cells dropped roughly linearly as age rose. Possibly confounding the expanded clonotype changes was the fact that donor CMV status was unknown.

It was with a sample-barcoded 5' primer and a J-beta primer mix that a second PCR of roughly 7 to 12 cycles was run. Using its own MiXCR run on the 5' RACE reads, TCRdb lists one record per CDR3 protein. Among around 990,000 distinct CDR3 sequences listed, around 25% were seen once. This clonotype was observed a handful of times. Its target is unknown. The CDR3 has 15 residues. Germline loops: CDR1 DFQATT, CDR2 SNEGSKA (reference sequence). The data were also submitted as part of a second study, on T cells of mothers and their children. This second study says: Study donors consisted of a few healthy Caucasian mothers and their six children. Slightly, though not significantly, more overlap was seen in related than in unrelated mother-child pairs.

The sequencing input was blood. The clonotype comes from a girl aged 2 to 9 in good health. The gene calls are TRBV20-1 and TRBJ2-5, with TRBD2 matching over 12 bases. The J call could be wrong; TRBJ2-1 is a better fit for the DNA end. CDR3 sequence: CSATWTSGAINEQFF. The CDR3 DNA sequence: TGCAGTGCTACTTGGACTAGCGGGGCTATCAATGAGCAGTTCTTC.